This TCR beta chain was identified in a study of beta chain features in type 1 diabetes. Study overall: Some 110 million sorted cells were examined across all samples. Findings of the study overall: TCRB CDR3s from Type 1 diabetes patients were moderately but significantly shorter in all four CD4+ subsets.

The germline gives CDR1 SGHTA, CDR2 FQGNSA. V lost 1 base and J lost 4, with 11 bases in between. The CDR3 has 14 residues. This clone was seen a handful of times. Its antigen remains unidentified. The sample has other DNA sequences that encode this CDR3 too. What was sequenced were expressed TCRB transcripts, since all of the isolated RNA had been reverse transcribed. Generated by immunoSEQ multiplex PCR, the TCRdb table keeps only in-frame clones and is missing some. This table holds hundreds of thousands of clones, over 11% found once. Each of the sorted populations had a purity greater than 95%. Input material: naive CD4+ T cells from blood. The genes are TRBV7-2 and TRBJ2-7; D perhaps matches TRBD1 (6 bases). The receptor was derived from a man between 18 and 35 years old with type 1 diabetes. Here the CDR3 DNA reads TGTGCCAGCAGCTTAGACAGGGATCGTTACGAGCAGTACTTC. The encoded protein is CASSLDRDRYEQYF.